A single sample gave rise to the 3 T cell receptor beta chains below, sequenced in a study of cytomegalovirus exposure and HLA in healthy donors. PCR was performed using 60 Vbeta and 13 Jbeta primers. The assay was immunoSEQ multiplex PCR, and TCRdb's table has in-frame clones only and misses some. The sample shows fewer than 100,000 clones, around 80% of them seen only once. Sequencing used PBMCs. The receptors were sampled from a male donor in good health and CMV-seropositive.

On this clone: A junction boundary mismatches the germline segment, possibly from a read error. This chain links TRBV7-9 with TRBJ1-2; D is undetermined. From germline, CDR1 is SEHNR and CDR2 FQNEAQ (reference sequence). The CDR3 length is 14 residues. For the CDR3, the DNA is TGTTCCAGCAGCTTAGACGCAGGCGCCTATGGCTACACCTTC. This gives the protein CSSSLDAGAYGYTF.

V is TRBV12-1 and J is TRBJ1-1; the table gives TRBD1 as D, unverified against the DNA. TRBV12-1 has pseudogene status. The CDR3 runs 12 residues. The CDR3 reads CASSSWAYEAFF. The DNA for the CDR3 is TGTGCCAGCAGCTCGTGGGCATACGAAGCTTTCTTT.

This clone was recorded a few times. This chain links TRBV5-1 with TRBJ2-5; tentative D call: TRBD1 (6 bases). The CDR3 covers 14 residues. Trimming took 0 bases from V and 3 from J, leaving 9 bases between them. Germline V gene sequence: CDR1 SGHRS, CDR2 YFSETQ. In DNA form, the CDR3 reads TGCGCCAGCAGCTTGGGGGGGCTAGAAGAGACCCAGTACTTC. This gives the protein CASSLGGLEETQYF.